This T cell receptor (beta chain) derives from a study of blood T cell repertoires in COVID-19. Study-level background: Spain, Italy and the United States supplied samples that represented acute and convalescent COVID-19. PBMCs, B-cell-depleted T cells, or T cells provided the cDNA or gDNA that made up the material.

Original processing notes: Amplification of reference gene primers was used by the study to estimate nucleated cell counts. Some clones are missing from TCRdb's copy, which holds only in-frame ones; the method was immunoSEQ multiplex PCR. The V and J calls and the clone size are those of that table, but D and trimming were determined from the DNA. The table includes 85,000 to 130,000 clones, roughly 89% detected once. This clonotype was sampled from a man between 65 and 85 years old with acute or convalescent COVID-19. Sequencing used peripheral blood.

The CDR3 sequence: CASSLTQGGNQYF. As DNA, the CDR3 is TGTGCCAGCAGTTTAACACAGGGAGGGAACCAGTATTTT. The chain has TRBV12-3 or TRBV12-4 and TRBJ2-3; weak D call: TRBD2 (7 bases). The CDR3 is 13 residues long. Between the trimmed V and J ends, which lost 2 bases and 12 bases, there was a span of 15 bases.